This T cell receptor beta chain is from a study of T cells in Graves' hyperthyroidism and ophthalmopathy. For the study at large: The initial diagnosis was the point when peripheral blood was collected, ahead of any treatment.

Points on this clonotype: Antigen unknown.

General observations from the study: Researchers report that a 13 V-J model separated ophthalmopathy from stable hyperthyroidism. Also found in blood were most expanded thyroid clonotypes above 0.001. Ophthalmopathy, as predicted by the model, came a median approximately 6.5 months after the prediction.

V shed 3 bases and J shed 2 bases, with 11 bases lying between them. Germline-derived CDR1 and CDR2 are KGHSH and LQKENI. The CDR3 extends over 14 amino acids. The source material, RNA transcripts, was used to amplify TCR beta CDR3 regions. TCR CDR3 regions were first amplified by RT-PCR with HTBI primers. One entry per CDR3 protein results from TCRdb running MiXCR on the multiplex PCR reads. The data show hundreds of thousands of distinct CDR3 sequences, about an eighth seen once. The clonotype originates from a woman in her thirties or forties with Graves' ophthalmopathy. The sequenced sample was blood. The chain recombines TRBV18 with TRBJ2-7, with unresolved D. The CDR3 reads CASSPSRNAYEQYF. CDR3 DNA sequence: TGTGCCAGCTCACCTTCGCGGAACGCCTACGAGCAGTACTTC.